This T cell receptor beta chain comes out of a study of vaccination effects on CD4 cells after COVID-19. Worth noting for this clone: What it binds is not known.

Some clones are missing from TCRdb's copy, which holds only in-frame ones; the method was immunoSEQ multiplex PCR. The table has approximately 87,000 clones, 74% seen once; the top ten hold about 1.7%. ViraFEST used viral peptide pools to expand antigen-specific CD4+ T cells before sequencing. Culture lasted about 11 days before CD4+ T cell isolation. Nucleocapsid antibody tests were negative, and the vaccine recipients had no prior SARS-CoV-2 infection. This receptor was identified in a human donor who received a COVID-19 vaccine. Sequenced material: CD4+ T cells from PBMCs cultured with HCoV-229E spike peptides, taken before COVID-19 vaccination.

This CDR3 reads CASSLRSKADTQYF. As DNA, the CDR3 is TGTGCCAGCAGCCTTAGAAGTAAGGCAGATACGCAGTATTTT. The rearrangement links TRBV3-1 (or the pseudogene TRBV3-2) to TRBJ2-3; D not resolved. The CDR3 has 14 residues. Trimming stripped 4 bases from V and 4 bases from J, with 12 bases between. The germline CDR1 and CDR2 sequences are LGHDT and YNNKEL (reference sequence).